A selection of T cell receptor beta chains follows, all from one sample in a study of blood T cell repertoires in COVID-19. Method: immunoSEQ multiplex PCR; TCRdb's copy keeps in-frame clones and lacks some. The table lists around 59,000 clones, approximately 80% of them singletons, with more than 5.5% in the top ten. The sequencing input was peripheral blood. Source of these receptors: a man aged 55 to 70 with acute or convalescent COVID-19. The CDR3 runs from the conserved cysteine through the conserved F or W. D genes are given only for firm matches. For some rows the clone size is stated as once, few or many, or as a class when expanded; others skip it.

>TRBV6-5|.|TRBJ1-2|.
CASSRTLFYGYTF
TGTGCCAGCAGTCGGACACTATTCTATGGCTACACCTTC
>TRBV24-1|TRBD2|TRBJ2-1|.
CATSDPKTSGGAEQFF
TGTGCCACCAGTGATCCAAAGACTAGCGGGGGGGCAGAGCAGTTCTTC
>TRBV19|TRBD1|TRBJ1-5|.
CASSAGGGTYSNQPQHF
TGTGCCAGTAGCGCAGGGGGCGGCACCTATAGCAATCAGCCCCAGCATTTT
>TRBV27|.|TRBJ1-2|.
CASSLSGAGDGYTF
TGTGCCAGCAGTTTATCGGGGGCGGGGGATGGCTACACCTTC
>TRBV9|.|TRBJ1-6|once
CASSFQGKDSPLHF
TGTGCCAGCAGCTTCCAGGGTAAGGATTCACCCCTCCACTTT
>TRBV6-1|TRBD2|TRBJ2-5|.
CASSEPSGAETQYF
TGTGCCAGCAGTGAGCCTAGCGGGGCTGAGACCCAGTACTTC
>TRBV21-1|.|TRBJ2-1|.
CASSKLAEHYNEQFF
TGTGCCAGCAGCAAACTGGCGGAGCACTACAATGAGCAGTTCTTC
>TRBV5-4|.|TRBJ2-7|.
CASSPRATYEQYF
TGTGCCAGCAGCCCCAGGGCCACCTACGAGCAGTACTTC
>TRBV7-8|TRBD1|TRBJ1-4|.
CASSLSATGIEKLFF
TGTGCCAGCAGCTTATCCGCGACAGGGATAGAAAAACTGTTTTTT
>TRBV9|.|TRBJ1-6|few
CASSAQEGGSLHF
TGTGCCAGCAGCGCCCAGGAGGGTGGGTCCCTCCACTTT
>TRBV6-6|TRBD2|TRBJ2-5|.
CASSGGYQETQYF
TGTGCCAGCAGCGGGGGGTACCAAGAGACCCAGTACTTC
>TRBV5-4|.|TRBJ2-7|.
CASSLVPGINHEQYF
TGTGCCAGCAGCTTGGTGCCAGGGATTAACCACGAGCAGTACTTC
>TRBV10-3|.|TRBJ1-2|.
CAISEPGQKSYGYTF
TGTGCCATCAGTGAGCCGGGACAAAAGTCCTATGGCTACACCTTC
>TRBV7-3|.|TRBJ1-1|.
CASTVAQDTEAFF
TGTGCCAGCACAGTGGCCCAGGACACTGAAGCTTTCTTT
>TRBV5-1|.|TRBJ1-1|few
CASSFMGRGTEAFF
TGCGCCAGCAGCTTCATGGGGAGGGGCACTGAAGCTTTCTTT
>TRBV11-2|TRBD1|TRBJ1-1|.
CASSLEPQGAIEAFF
TGTGCCAGCAGCTTAGAGCCACAGGGGGCAATCGAAGCTTTCTTT
>TRBV30|TRBD1|TRBJ1-5|.
CAHRGDQPQHF
TGTGCCCACAGGGGTGATCAGCCCCAGCATTTT
>TRBV19|TRBD1|TRBJ1-6|.
CASSIRGQGGSPLHF
TGTGCCAGTAGTATAAGGGGACAGGGGGGATCACCCCTCCACTTT
>TRBV5-1|.|TRBJ1-2|.
CASSLGQTGYTF
TGCGCCAGCAGCTTAGGACAGACAGGCTACACCTTC
>TRBV19|TRBD2|TRBJ2-3|.
CASTDRGGGAFTDTQYF
TGTGCCAGTACGGATAGAGGCGGGGGGGCGTTCACAGATACGCAGTATTTT
>TRBV6-5|.|TRBJ2-2|.
CASSYIVTGELFF
TGTGCCAGCAGTTACATAGTCACCGGGGAGCTGTTTTTT
>TRBV6-6|.|TRBJ1-3|.
CASSPGGTGNTIYF
TGTGCCAGCAGCCCCGGGGGAACTGGAAACACCATATATTTT
>TRBV3-1/TRBV3-2|.|TRBJ2-1|.
CASSQGGSYNEQFF
TGTGCCAGCAGCCAGGGGGGCTCCTACAATGAGCAGTTCTTC
>TRBV3-1/TRBV3-2|.|TRBJ2-5|.
CASSGRDLEETQYF
TGTGCCAGCAGCGGTAGGGACTTAGAAGAGACCCAGTACTTC
>TRBV14|.|TRBJ2-2|.
CASSQYQGLNTGELFF
TGTGCCAGCAGCCAATATCAGGGTTTAAACACCGGGGAGCTGTTTTTT
>TRBV28|.|TRBJ2-2|.
CASSLWEGGNGELFF
TGTGCCAGCAGTTTATGGGAAGGGGGAAACGGGGAGCTGTTTTTT
>TRBV6-5|.|TRBJ2-7|.
CASSSGLTTEQYF
TGTGCCAGCAGTTCCGGACTGACAACCGAGCAGTACTTC
>TRBV12-3/TRBV12-4|.|TRBJ1-1|.
CASSLFQYTEAFF
TGTGCCAGCAGTTTATTCCAGTACACTGAAGCTTTCTTT
>TRBV18|TRBD2|TRBJ2-2|.
CASSPRGSGGVGTGELFF
TGTGCCAGCTCACCAAGAGGTAGCGGGGGCGTCGGCACCGGGGAGCTGTTTTTT